This is a list of T cell receptor beta chains from one sample in a study of a mutant IDH1 vaccine in newly diagnosed glioma. These TCRs are of unknown antigen specificity. Here immunoSEQ multiplex PCR was the method, and the copy in TCRdb shows in-frame clones only, minus some. The profile shows about 90,000 clones, about 90% of them singletons. The starting material was PBMCs, obtained from a glioma patient whose treatment included an IDH1 peptide vaccine. The origin of the receptors is a woman aged 50 to 60 with glioma. Both conserved end residues are part of each CDR3. A D gene is named only where the DNA matches it firmly. Clone size is stated in some rows and not others, as once, few, many or a class when expanded.

d_call	v_call	j_call	clone_size	cdr3_nt	cdr3_aa
TRBD2	TRBV19	TRBJ2-7	.	TGTGCCAGTAGTCCTGGGAGGGCTGGTAACGAGCAGTACTTC	CASSPGRAGNEQYF
.	TRBV5-1	TRBJ1-1	.	TGTGCCAGCAGCGCAGGGGTTACTGAAGCTTTCTTT	CASSAGVTEAFF
TRBD1	TRBV10-1	TRBJ1-1	once	TGCGCCAGCAGCCTTTATACAGGGGGCGAAGCTTTCTTT	CASSLYTGGEAFF
.	TRBV14	TRBJ2-7	.	TGTGCCAGCAGCCAAGACAGGGGCCGGTACGAGCAGTACTTC	CASSQDRGRYEQYF
TRBD2	TRBV5-1	TRBJ2-1	.	TGCGCCAGCAGCACTAGCGGGAGCGGGAATGAGCAGTTCTTC	CASSTSGSGNEQFF
TRBD1	TRBV4-1	TRBJ2-7	.	TGCGCCAGCAGCCTGACAGGGCCCTACGAGCAGTACTTC	CASSLTGPYEQYF
TRBD2	TRBV5-1	TRBJ2-1	.	TGCGCCAGCAGCCCTGGACTAGACCTCGATGAGCAGTTCTTC	CASSPGLDLDEQFF
TRBD2	TRBV5-1	TRBJ2-7	.	TGCGCCAGCAGCTTGGGACTAGCGGCCTCCTACGAGCAGTACTTC	CASSLGLAASYEQYF
.	TRBV18	TRBJ1-4	.	TGTGCCAGCTCACCGGCTCAGTGGCATGAAAAACTGTTTTTT	CASSPAQWHEKLFF
TRBD2	TRBV18	TRBJ2-5	.	TGTGCCAGCTCACCGCTTAGCGGGAGTAGGGAGACCCAGTACTTC	CASSPLSGSRETQYF
.	TRBV6-5	TRBJ2-7	.	TGTGCCAGCAGTTATGGTCTAGCTAGCGAGAGAGGCGAGCAGTACTTC	CASSYGLASERGEQYF
.	TRBV2	TRBJ2-7	many	TGTGCCAGCAGTTTCGGAGGCTCCTACGAGCAGTACTTC	CASSFGGSYEQYF
.	TRBV4-1	TRBJ2-3	.	TGCGCCAGTTCCGGAGGGGCGTTAGATACGCAGTATTTT	CASSGGALDTQYF
TRBD1	TRBV28	TRBJ2-3	.	TGTGCCAGCAAACTGACAGGGAAAAGGGCAGATACGCAGTATTTT	CASKLTGKRADTQYF
.	TRBV6-1	TRBJ1-5	.	TGTGCCAGCAGGACGAGCAATCAGCCCCAGCATTTT	CASRTSNQPQHF
.	TRBV28	TRBJ2-7	.	TGTGCCAGCTACACTGGGCACGAGCAGTACTTC	CASYTGHEQYF